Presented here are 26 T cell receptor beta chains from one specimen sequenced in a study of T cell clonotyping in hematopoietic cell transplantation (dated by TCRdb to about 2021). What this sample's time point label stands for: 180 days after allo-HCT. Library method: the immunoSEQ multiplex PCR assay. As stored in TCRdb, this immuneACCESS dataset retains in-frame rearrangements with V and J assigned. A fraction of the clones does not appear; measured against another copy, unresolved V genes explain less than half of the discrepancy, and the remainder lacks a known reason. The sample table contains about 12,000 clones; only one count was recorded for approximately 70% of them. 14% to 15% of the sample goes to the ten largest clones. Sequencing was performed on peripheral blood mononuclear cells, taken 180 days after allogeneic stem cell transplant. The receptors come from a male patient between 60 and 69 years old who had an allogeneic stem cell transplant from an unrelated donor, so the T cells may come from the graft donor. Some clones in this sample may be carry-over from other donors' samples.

CDR3 amino acids: CASSSGQGLQSPLHF. CDR3 in DNA: TGTGCCAGCAGCTCGGGACAGGGGTTACAGTCACCCCTCCACTTT. The J gene is TRBJ1-6, the V gene TRBV7-2; TRBD1 matches 10 bases. Germline V gene data show CDR1 as SGHTA and CDR2 as FQGNSA. V shed 4 bases, J shed 10 bases, and the junction held 7 bases outside the gene matches. The CDR3 has 15 residues.

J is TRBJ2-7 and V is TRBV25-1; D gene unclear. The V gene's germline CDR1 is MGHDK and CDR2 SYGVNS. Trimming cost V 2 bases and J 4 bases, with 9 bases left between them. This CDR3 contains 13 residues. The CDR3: CASSEEGPYEQYF. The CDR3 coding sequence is TGTGCCAGCAGTGAAGAAGGGCCTTACGAGCAGTACTTC.

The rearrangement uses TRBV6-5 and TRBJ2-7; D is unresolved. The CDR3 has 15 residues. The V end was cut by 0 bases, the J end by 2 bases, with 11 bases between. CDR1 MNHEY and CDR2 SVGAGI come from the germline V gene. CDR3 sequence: CASSYSNNGAYEQYF. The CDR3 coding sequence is TGTGCCAGCAGTTACTCGAATAACGGCGCCTACGAGCAGTACTTC.

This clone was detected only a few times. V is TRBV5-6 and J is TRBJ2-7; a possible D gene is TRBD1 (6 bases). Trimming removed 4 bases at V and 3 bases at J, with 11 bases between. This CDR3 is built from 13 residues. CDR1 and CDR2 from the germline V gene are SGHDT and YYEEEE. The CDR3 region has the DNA TGTGCCAGCAGCGGGGACATCTTCTACGAGCAGTACTTC. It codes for CASSGDIFYEQYF.

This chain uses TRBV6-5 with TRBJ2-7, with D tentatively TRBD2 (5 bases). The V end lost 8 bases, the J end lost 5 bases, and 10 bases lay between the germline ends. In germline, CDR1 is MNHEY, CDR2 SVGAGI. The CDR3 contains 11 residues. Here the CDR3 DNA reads TGTGCCAGCCGATGGGAGAACGAGCAGTACTTC. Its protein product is CASRWENEQYF.

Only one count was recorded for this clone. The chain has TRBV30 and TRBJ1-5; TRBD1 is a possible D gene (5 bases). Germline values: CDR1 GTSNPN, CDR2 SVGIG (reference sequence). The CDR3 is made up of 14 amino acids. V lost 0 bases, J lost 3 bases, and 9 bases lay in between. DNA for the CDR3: TGTGCCTGGAGTGTGGGGACGTTCAATCAGCCCCAGCATTTT. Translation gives CAWSVGTFNQPQHF.

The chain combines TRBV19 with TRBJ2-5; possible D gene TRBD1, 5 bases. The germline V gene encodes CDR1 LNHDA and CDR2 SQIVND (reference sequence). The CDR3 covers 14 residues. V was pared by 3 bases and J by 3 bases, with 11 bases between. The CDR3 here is CASSIDTQEETQYF. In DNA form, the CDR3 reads TGTGCCAGTAGTATCGACACACAGGAAGAGACCCAGTACTTC. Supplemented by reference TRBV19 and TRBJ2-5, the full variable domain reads DGGITQSPKYLFRKEGQNVTLSCEQNLNHDAMYWYRQDPGQGLRLIYYSQIVNDFQKGDIAEGYSVSREKKESFPLTVTSAQKNPTAFYLCASSIDTQEETQYFGPGTRLLVL.

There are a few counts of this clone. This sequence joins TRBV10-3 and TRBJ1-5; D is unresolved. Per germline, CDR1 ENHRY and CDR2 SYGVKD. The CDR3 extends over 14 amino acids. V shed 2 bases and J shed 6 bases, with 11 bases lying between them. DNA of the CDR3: TGTGCCATCAGTGAGGGGGTCTCGGGTCAGCCCCAGCATTTT. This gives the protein CAISEGVSGQPQHF.

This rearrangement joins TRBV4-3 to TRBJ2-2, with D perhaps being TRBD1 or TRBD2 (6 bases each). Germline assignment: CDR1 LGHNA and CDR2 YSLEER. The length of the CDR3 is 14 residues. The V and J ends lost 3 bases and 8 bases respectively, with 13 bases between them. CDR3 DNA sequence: TGCGCCAGCAGCCATGTGGGGGGCCCTGGGGAGCTGTTTTTT. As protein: CASSHVGGPGELFF.

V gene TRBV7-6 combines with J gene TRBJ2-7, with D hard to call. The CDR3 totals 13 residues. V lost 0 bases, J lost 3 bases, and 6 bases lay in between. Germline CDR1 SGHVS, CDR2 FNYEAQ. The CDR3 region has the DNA TGTGCCAGCAGCTTAGCAAGCGACTACGAGCAGTACTTC. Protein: CASSLASDYEQYF.

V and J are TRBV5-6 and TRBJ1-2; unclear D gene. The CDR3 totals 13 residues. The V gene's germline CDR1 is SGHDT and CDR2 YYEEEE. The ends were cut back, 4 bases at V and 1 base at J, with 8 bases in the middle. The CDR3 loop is CASSLRGNYGYTF. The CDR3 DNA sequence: TGTGCCAGCAGCCTACGTGGTAACTATGGCTACACCTTC.

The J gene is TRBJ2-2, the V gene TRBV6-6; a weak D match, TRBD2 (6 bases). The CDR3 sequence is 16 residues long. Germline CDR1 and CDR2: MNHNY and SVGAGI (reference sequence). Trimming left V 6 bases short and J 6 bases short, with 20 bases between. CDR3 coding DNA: TGTGCCAGCAGCCAGAGGAGGGTCCCCAGGGCCGGGGAGCTGTTTTTT. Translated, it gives CASSQRRVPRAGELFF.

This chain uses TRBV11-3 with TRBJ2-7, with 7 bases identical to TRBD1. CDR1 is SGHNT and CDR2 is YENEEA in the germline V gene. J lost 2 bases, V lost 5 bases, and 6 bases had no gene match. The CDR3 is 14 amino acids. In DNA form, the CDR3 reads TGTGCCAGCAGCCCAGACAGGGCTCCCTACGAGCAGTACTTC. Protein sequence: CASSPDRAPYEQYF. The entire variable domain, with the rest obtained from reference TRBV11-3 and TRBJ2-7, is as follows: EAGVVQSPRYKIIEKKQPVAFWCNPISGHNTLYWYLQNLGQGPELLIRYENEEAVDDSQLPKDRFSAERLKGVDSTLKIQPAELGDSAVYLCASSPDRAPYEQYFGPGTRLTVT.

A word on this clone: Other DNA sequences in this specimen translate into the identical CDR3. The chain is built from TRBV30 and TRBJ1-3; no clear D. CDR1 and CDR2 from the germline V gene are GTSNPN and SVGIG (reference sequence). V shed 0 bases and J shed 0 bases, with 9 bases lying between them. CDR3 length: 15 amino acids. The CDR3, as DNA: TGTGCCTGGAGTGTACGCCGGACCTCTGGAAACACCATATATTTT. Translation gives CAWSVRRTSGNTIYF.

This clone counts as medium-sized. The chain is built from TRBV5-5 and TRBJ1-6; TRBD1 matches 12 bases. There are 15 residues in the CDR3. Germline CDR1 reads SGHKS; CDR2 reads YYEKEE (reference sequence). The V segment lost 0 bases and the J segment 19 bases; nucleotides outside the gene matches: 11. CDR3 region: CASSLGWDRGRGGHF. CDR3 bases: TGTGCCAGCAGCTTGGGATGGGACAGGGGGCGAGGCGGTCACTTT.

The CDR3, as DNA: TGTGCCAGCAGCACCCGGCCTTCCACAGATACGCAGTATTTT. Its protein product is CASSTRPSTDTQYF. The chain carries TRBV9 and TRBJ2-3, with D uncertain. V lost 4 bases to trimming and J lost 2 bases, with 11 bases between them. From germline, CDR1 is SGDLS and CDR2 YYNGEE. The CDR3 covers 14 residues. Combining the CDR3 with reference TRBV9 and TRBJ2-3 gives the whole variable domain DSGVTQTPKHLITATGQRVTLRCSPRSGDLSVYWYQQSLDQGLQFLIQYYNGEERAKGNILERFSAQQFPDLHSELNLSSLELGDSALYFCASSTRPSTDTQYFGPGTRLTVL.

The CDR3 spells CAISPRTGPPEQYF. In nucleotides, the CDR3 is TGTGCCATCAGTCCCCGGACAGGACCCCCGGAGCAGTACTTC. The chain employs TRBV10-3 and TRBJ2-7, with TRBD1 identical over 7 bases. Germline assignment: CDR1 ENHRY and CDR2 SYGVKD. The CDR3 runs 14 residues. V dropped 5 bases and J dropped 7; count of bases not matched to a gene: 11.

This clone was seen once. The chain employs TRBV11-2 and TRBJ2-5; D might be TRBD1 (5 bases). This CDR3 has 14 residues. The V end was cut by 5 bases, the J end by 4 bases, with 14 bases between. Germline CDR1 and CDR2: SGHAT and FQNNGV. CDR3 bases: TGTGCCAGCAGCGGAGAGGTCAGGGTAGAGACCCAGTACTTC. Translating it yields CASSGEVRVETQYF. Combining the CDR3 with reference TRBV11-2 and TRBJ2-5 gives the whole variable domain EAGVAQSPRYKIIEKRQSVAFWCNPISGHATLYWYQQILGQGPKLLIQFQNNGVVDDSQLPKDRFSAERLKGVDSTLKIQPAKLEDSAVYLCASSGEVRVETQYFGPGTRLLVL.

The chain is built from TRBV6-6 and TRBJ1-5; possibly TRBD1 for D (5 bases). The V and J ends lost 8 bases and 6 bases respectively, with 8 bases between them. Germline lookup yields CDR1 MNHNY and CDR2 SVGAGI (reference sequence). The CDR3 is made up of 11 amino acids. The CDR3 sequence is CASGGSQPQHF. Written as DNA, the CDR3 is TGTGCCAGCGGGGGGAGTCAGCCCCAGCATTTT.

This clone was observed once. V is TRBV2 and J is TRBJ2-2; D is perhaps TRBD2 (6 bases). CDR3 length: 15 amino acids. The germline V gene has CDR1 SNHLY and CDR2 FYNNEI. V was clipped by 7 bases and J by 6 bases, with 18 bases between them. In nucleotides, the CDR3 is TGTGCCAGCACTCCCCTGGTACGGGGGTCCGGGGAGCTGTTTTTT. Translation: CASTPLVRGSGELFF.

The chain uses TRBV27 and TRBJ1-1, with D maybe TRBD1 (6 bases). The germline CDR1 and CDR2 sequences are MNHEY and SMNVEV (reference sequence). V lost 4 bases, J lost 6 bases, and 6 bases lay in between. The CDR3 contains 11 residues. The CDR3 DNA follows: TGTGCCAGCAGTTCAGGGGCTGAAGCTTTCTTT. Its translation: CASSSGAEAFF.

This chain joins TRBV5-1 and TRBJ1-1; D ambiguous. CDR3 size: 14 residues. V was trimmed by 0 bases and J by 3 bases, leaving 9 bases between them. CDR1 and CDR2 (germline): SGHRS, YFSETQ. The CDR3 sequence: CASSLVGIYTEAFF. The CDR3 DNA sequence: TGCGCCAGCAGCTTGGTTGGGATCTACACTGAAGCTTTCTTT. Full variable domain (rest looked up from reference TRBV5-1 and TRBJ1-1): KAGVTQTPRYLIKTRGQQVTLSCSPISGHRSVSWYQQTPGQGLQFLFEYFSETQRNKGNFPGRFSGRQFSNSRSEMNVSTLELGDSALYLCASSLVGIYTEAFFGQGTRLTVV.

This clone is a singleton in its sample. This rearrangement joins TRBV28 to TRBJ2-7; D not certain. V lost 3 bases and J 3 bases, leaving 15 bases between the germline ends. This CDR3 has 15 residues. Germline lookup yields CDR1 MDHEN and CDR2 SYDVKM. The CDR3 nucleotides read TGTGCCAGCAGTTTCAGAACCCGAAGACACTACGAGCAGTACTTC. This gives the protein CASSFRTRRHYEQYF. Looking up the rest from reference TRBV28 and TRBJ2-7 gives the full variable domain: DVKVTQSSRYLVKRTGEKVFLECVQDMDHENMFWYRQDPGLGLRLIYFSYDVKMKEKGDIPEGYSVSREKKERFSLILESASTNQTSMYLCASSFRTRRHYEQYFGPGTRLTVT.

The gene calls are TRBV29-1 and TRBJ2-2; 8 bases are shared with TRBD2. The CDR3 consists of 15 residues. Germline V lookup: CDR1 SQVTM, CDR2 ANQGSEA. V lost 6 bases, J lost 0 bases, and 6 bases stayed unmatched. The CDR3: CSVRRGLANTGELFF. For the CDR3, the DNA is TGCAGCGTCCGTCGGGGACTAGCGAACACCGGGGAGCTGTTTTTT.

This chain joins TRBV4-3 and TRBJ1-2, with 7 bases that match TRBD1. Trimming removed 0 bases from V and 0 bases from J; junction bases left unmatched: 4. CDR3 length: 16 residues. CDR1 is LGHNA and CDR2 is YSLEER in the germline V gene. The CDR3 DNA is TGCGCCAGCAGCCAAGATGGGACAGAAACTAACTATGGCTACACCTTC. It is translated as CASSQDGTETNYGYTF.

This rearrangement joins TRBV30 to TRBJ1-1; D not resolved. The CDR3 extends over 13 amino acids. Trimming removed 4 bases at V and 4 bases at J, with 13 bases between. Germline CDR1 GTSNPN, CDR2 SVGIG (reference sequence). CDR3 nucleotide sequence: TGTGCCTGGAACTCTGTTGTGGGCACTGAAGCTTTCTTT. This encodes CAWNSVVGTEAFF. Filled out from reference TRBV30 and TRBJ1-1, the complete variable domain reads SQTIHQWPATLVQPVGSPLSLECTVEGTSNPNLYWYRQAAGRGLQLLFYSVGIGQISSEVPQNLSASRPQDRQFILSSKKLLLSDSGFYLCAWNSVVGTEAFFGQGTRLTVV.